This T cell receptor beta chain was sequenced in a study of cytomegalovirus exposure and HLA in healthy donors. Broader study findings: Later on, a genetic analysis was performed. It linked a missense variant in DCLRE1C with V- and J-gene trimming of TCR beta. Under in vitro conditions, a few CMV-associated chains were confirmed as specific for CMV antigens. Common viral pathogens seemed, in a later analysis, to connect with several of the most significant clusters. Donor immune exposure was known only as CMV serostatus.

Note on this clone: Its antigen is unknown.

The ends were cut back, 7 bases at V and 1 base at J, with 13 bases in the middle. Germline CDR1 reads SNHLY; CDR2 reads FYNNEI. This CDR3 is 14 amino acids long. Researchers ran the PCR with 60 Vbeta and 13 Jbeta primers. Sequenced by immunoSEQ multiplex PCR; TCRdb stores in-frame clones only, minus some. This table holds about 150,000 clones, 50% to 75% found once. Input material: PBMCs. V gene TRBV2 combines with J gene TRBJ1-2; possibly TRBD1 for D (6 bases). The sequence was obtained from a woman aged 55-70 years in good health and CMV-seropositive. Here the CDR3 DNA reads TGTGCCAGCAATTTGGGGGCGGGTAACTATGGCTACACCTTC. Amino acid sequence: CASNLGAGNYGYTF.